This T cell receptor (beta chain) came from a study of blood T cell repertoires in COVID-19. Turning to the study itself: Whether acute or convalescent, the COVID-19 samples came from the United States, Italy and Spain.

The authors' processing: From reference gene primer amplification, estimates of nucleated cell counts were derived. Repertoires were generated with immunoSEQ multiplex PCR, while TCRdb's copy carries only in-frame clones and drops some. The V and J calls and clone size are taken from that table; D and trimming were inferred from the DNA. The repertoire consists of about 140,000 clones, with roughly 73% occurring once and the leading ten covering about 8.4%. Trimming took 6 bases from V and 0 from J, leaving 12 bases between them. Germline V gene lookup returns CDR1 GTSNPN and CDR2 SVGIG (reference sequence). This CDR3 comprises 13 residues.

The TCR sequence derives from a woman aged 45 to 65 with active or convalescent COVID-19. The rearrangement joins TRBV30 to TRBJ2-7, with D hard to call. The sample comprised peripheral blood. The CDR3 sequence: CACPTRSSYEQYF. CDR3 sequence (DNA): TGTGCCTGCCCCACTCGGAGCTCCTACGAGCAGTACTTC.